This T cell receptor (beta chain) was obtained from a study of blood T cell repertoires in COVID-19. The CDR3 sequence is 16 residues long. Trimming took 5 bases from V and 2 from J; bases not matched to a gene: 9. CDR1 is SGHVS, CDR2 FNYEAQ, per germline. Measured with immunoSEQ multiplex PCR; TCRdb has only the in-frame clones, and not every one. The table shows 180,000 or so clones, with 65% to 85% occurring only once. J is TRBJ2-3 and V is TRBV7-6; 8 bases align to TRBD1. Sequencing was carried out using PBMCs or T cells enriched from blood (not recorded which). This clonotype was obtained from a woman aged 50 to 60 in a cohort exposed to, infected with or recovered from COVID-19 (not recorded which). The CDR3 spells CASSPISGGHTDTQYF. The CDR3 coding sequence is TGTGCCAGCAGCCCCATTTCAGGGGGCCACACAGATACGCAGTATTTT.